Listed here are 25 T cell receptor beta chains from one sample, sequenced in a study of T cell repertoires in cytomegalovirus infection. Their cognate antigens are unknown. TCRdb independently ran MiXCR on the reads; one entry per CDR3 protein. The table shows around 750,000 distinct CDR3 sequences, with around a third occurring only once. The starting material was cultured CD8+ T cells from PBMCs, obtained from culture after CMV antigen stimulation. The receptor source for this set is a human donor in good health (CMV status not recorded). Some clones in this sample may be carry-over from other donors' samples.

V usage is TRBV2 and J usage is TRBJ1-2; possibly TRBD1 for D (6 bases). Germline V gene sequence: CDR1 SNHLY, CDR2 FYNNEI. Deletions cut 1 base from V and 4 bases from J, with 16 bases between. The CDR3 contains 16 residues. This chain's CDR3 is CASSEDGQPGLYGYTF. The CDR3 DNA sequence: TGTGCCAGCAGTGAAGATGGACAGCCCGGGCTCTATGGCTACACCTTC. Variable domain in full (rest from reference TRBV2 and TRBJ1-2): EPEVTQTPSHQVTQMGQEVILRCVPISNHLYFYWYRQILGQKVEFLVSFYNNEISEKSEIFDDQFSVERPDGSNFTLKIRSTKLEDSAMYFCASSEDGQPGLYGYTFGSGTRLTVV.

This clonotype turned up a few times. The chain carries TRBV12-3 or TRBV12-4 and TRBJ1-5, with D tentatively TRBD1 (6 bases). Trimming pared 5 bases from V and 3 bases from J, leaving 11 bases between. The CDR3 runs to 14 residues. In DNA, the CDR3 is TGTGCCAGCAGTCATACAGGGCCCAATCAGCCCCAGCATTTT. Its protein product is CASSHTGPNQPQHF.

The chain combines TRBV12-3 or TRBV12-4 with TRBJ1-1; D remains unclear. V lost 6 bases to trimming and J lost 0 bases, with 14 bases between them. The CDR3 is 15 amino acids. The CDR3 is CASSPAFSMNTEAFF. The CDR3 DNA is TGTGCCAGCAGCCCTGCTTTTTCTATGAACACTGAAGCTTTCTTT.

J is TRBJ1-1 and V is TRBV6-5; no firm D call. CDR1 and CDR2 (germline): MNHEY, SVGAGI. V lost 2 bases to trimming and J lost 4 bases, with 8 bases between them. The CDR3 consists of 13 residues. CDR3 in amino acids: CASSYNAVTEAFF. As DNA, the CDR3 is TGTGCCAGCAGTTACAACGCAGTCACTGAAGCTTTCTTT.

V and J are TRBV6-5 and TRBJ1-2; 7 bases map to TRBD1. The junction had 6 bases not matched to a gene; V was cut back by 4 bases and J by 4 bases. Per the germline V gene, CDR1 is MNHEY and CDR2 is SVGAGI. This CDR3 contains 14 residues. The CDR3 DNA reads TGTGCCAGCAGTTCCGACAGGGTCTTCTATGGCTACACCTTC. It codes for CASSSDRVFYGYTF.

This clonotype was seen only a few times. The chain links TRBV7-9 to TRBJ1-1; D gene unclear. CDR3 length equals 15 residues. V lost 4 bases and J 5 bases, leaving 17 bases between the germline ends. Germline lookup yields CDR1 SEHNR and CDR2 FQNEAQ (reference sequence). The CDR3 sequence is CASSSPGRVETEAFF. CDR3 in DNA: TGTGCCAGCAGCTCCCCCGGGAGGGTAGAAACTGAAGCTTTCTTT.

Comments on this clonotype: A single base separates this from a much larger clone, so it may be a read error. The rearrangement uses TRBV7-6 and TRBJ1-5, with no clear D. The CDR3 sequence is 13 residues long. From germline, CDR1 is SGHVS and CDR2 FNYEAQ. The CDR3 loop is CAISDRGNQPQHF. The CDR3 nucleotides read TGTGCCATCAGCGATAGAGGGAATCAGCCCCAGCATTTT.

The gene calls are TRBV5-5 and TRBJ1-2; D is unresolved. The V gene lost 3 bases and the J gene lost 4 bases, with 16 bases spanning the gap. The CDR3 runs 15 residues. Per the germline V gene, CDR1 is SGHKS and CDR2 is YYEKEE (reference sequence). Here the CDR3 reads CASSWGEEVIYGYTF. The CDR3 DNA follows: TGTGCCAGCAGCTGGGGAGAGGAGGTAATCTATGGCTACACCTTC.

Only a few counts were recorded for this clonotype. The CDR3 region has the DNA TGTGCCAGCAGCCCCCGGCCGGGAGAAGCTTTCTTT. It specifies CASSPRPGEAFF. V gene TRBV9 combines with J gene TRBJ1-1; no definite D call. Between the trimmed V and J ends, which lost 4 bases and 8 bases, there was a span of 12 bases. This CDR3 contains 12 residues. In germline, CDR1 is SGDLS, CDR2 YYNGEE.

In its sample, this clonotype was seen once. This chain joins TRBV7-8 and TRBJ2-7; D not certain. The germline gives CDR1 SGHVS, CDR2 FQNEAQ. The CDR3 spans 13 residues. CDR3 amino acids: CVSSLEQIYEQYV. DNA of the CDR3: TGTGTCAGCAGCTTAGAACAGATCTACGAGCAGTACGTC.

The chain recombines TRBV4-1 with TRBJ2-2; D call uncertain. Germline assignment: CDR1 MGHRA and CDR2 YSYEKL. V was clipped by 0 bases and J by 5 bases, with 7 bases between them. CDR3 length: 14 amino acids. In DNA form, the CDR3 reads TGCGCCAGCAGCCAAGAAGAGGATACCGGGGAGCTGTTTTTT. Its translation is CASSQEEDTGELFF.

This clonotype has just a few counts. This sequence joins TRBV7-6 and TRBJ2-2, with no clear D. This CDR3 contains 13 residues. Germline V gene sequence: CDR1 SGHVS, CDR2 FNYEAQ. V lost 5 bases, J lost 4 bases, and 8 bases lay in between. The CDR3 is CASSRSGTGELFF. DNA for the CDR3: TGTGCCAGCAGCCGCTCGGGCACCGGGGAGCTGTTTTTT.

In its sample, this clonotype was seen a few times. The chain employs TRBV6-1 and TRBJ1-6, with D unresolved. Trimming cost V 0 bases and J 2 bases, with 11 bases left between them. The CDR3 consists of 17 residues. The V gene's germline CDR1 is MNHNS and CDR2 SASEGT. This chain's CDR3 is CASSEARNTAYNSPLHF. The DNA of the CDR3 is TGTGCCAGCAGTGAAGCAAGGAATACGGCCTATAATTCACCCCTCCACTTT.

This CDR3 is CASSGRDQTLYNNEQFF. CDR3 in DNA: TGTGCCAGCAGTGGAAGGGACCAAACGCTTTACAACAATGAGCAGTTCTTC. The chain is built from TRBV27 and TRBJ2-1; TRBD1 or TRBD2 may be the D gene (5 bases each). CDR1 is MNHEY and CDR2 is SMNVEV in the germline V gene (reference sequence). CDR3 length: 17 amino acids. V was clipped by 5 bases and J by 5 bases, with 22 bases between them.

The chain couples TRBV5-8 to TRBJ1-1; maybe TRBD1 (6 bases). In germline, CDR1 is SGHTS, CDR2 YDEGEE. The germline V and J ends were trimmed by 1 base and 5 bases, with 12 bases remaining between them. The CDR3 spans 14 residues. This chain's CDR3 is CASSLMYDRTEAFF. The CDR3 coding sequence is TGTGCCAGCAGCTTGATGTACGACAGGACTGAAGCTTTCTTT.

This clonotype showed up just a few times. The junction and the germline gene differ at one end; a read error may be behind it. This chain links TRBV7-7 with TRBJ2-7; 8 bases are shared with TRBD2. CDR1 and CDR2 (germline): SSHAT, FNYEAQ (reference sequence). There are 15 residues in the CDR3. This chain's CDR3 is CASSLGAGGASEQYF. The CDR3 nucleotides are TGTGCTAGCAGCTTAGGGGCCGGGGGGGCCTCCGAGCAGTACTTC.

The V gene is TRBV6-5, the J gene TRBJ1-1; 10 bases are a match to TRBD1. Trimming removed 0 bases from V and 0 bases from J; junction bases left unmatched: 4. The CDR3 has 17 amino acids. Looked up from germline, CDR1 is MNHEY and CDR2 is SVGAGI. CDR3 protein: CASSYSGTGEMNTEAFF. In DNA form, the CDR3 reads TGTGCCAGCAGTTACTCGGGGACAGGGGAAATGAACACTGAAGCTTTCTTT.

The chain uses TRBV6-1 and TRBJ2-1; no firm D call. The CDR3 has 10 amino acids. Trimming removed 5 bases from V and 10 bases from J, with 6 bases in between. CDR1 MNHNS and CDR2 SASEGT come from the germline V gene. Here the CDR3 DNA reads TGTGCCAGCAGTCATAAAGAGCAGTTCTTC. Translating gives CASSHKEQFF.

This clonotype was observed at least ten times. The V call is TRBV28, the J call TRBJ1-1; 9 bases fit TRBD1. V gave up 6 bases and J gave up 4 bases; unmatched junction bases: 3. From germline, CDR1 is MDHEN and CDR2 SYDVKM. CDR3 size: 13 residues. The CDR3 reads CASRDRGGTEAFF. In DNA, the CDR3 is TGTGCCAGCAGGGACAGGGGCGGCACTGAAGCTTTCTTT.

The rearrangement uses TRBV5-4 and TRBJ2-4; 7 nucleotides agree with TRBD1. CDR1 is SGHNT and CDR2 is YYREEE in the germline V gene (reference sequence). CDR3 size: 16 residues. J lost 1 base, V lost 4 bases, and 8 bases had no gene match. CDR3 bases: TGTGCCAGCAGCAGAACAGGGGCAGGGGCCAAAAACATTCAGTACTTC. Translated, it gives CASSRTGAGAKNIQYF.

J is TRBJ2-4 and V is TRBV4-1; tentatively, D is TRBD2 (5 bases). The CDR3 spans 15 residues. Germline CDR1 and CDR2: MGHRA and YSYEKL. The V end was cut by 0 bases, the J end by 9 bases, with 15 bases between. The CDR3 protein is CASSQDVGSSGIQYF. As DNA, the CDR3 is TGCGCCAGCAGCCAAGATGTAGGGTCAAGCGGCATTCAGTACTTC.

V usage is TRBV29-1 and J usage is TRBJ2-7; D remains unclear. This CDR3 comprises 11 residues. Germline loops: CDR1 SQVTM, CDR2 ANQGSEA. V was shortened by 4 bases and J by 3 bases, with 7 bases between the two germline ends. The CDR3 sequence: CSVVDDYEQYV. The CDR3 DNA is TGCAGCGTTGTCGACGACTACGAGCAGTACGTC.

This clonotype was observed at least ten times. The genes are TRBV10-3 and TRBJ2-1; 7 bases agree with TRBD2. V lost 7 bases and J lost 2; bases outside the gene matches: 5. Germline CDR1 reads ENHRY; CDR2 reads SYGVKD. This CDR3 comprises 14 residues. The chain's CDR3 is CAITGEGTYNEQFF. The CDR3 DNA sequence: TGTGCCATCACGGGGGAGGGTACCTACAATGAGCAGTTCTTC.

This chain uses TRBV19 with TRBJ1-5, with 10 positions matching TRBD1. CDR1 is LNHDA and CDR2 is SQIVND in the germline V gene (reference sequence). The CDR3 is 17 residues long. V trimming: 3 bases; J trimming: 5 bases; junction bases outside the gene matches: 10. CDR3: CASSIGTGDGSDQPQHF. CDR3 coding DNA: TGTGCCAGTAGTATTGGGACAGGGGATGGGTCTGATCAGCCCCAGCATTTT.

The sample holds a few counts of this clonotype. The chain employs TRBV6-2 or TRBV6-3 and TRBJ1-1, with 11 bases fitting TRBD1. Trimming cost V 5 bases and J 1 base; bases outside gene matches: 6. CDR1 is MNHEY, CDR2 SVGEGT, per germline. CDR3 length: 16 amino acids. The chain's CDR3 is CASSTPDRGPNTEAFF. For the CDR3, the DNA is TGTGCCAGCAGTACTCCGGACAGGGGGCCGAACACTGAAGCTTTCTTT.